This T cell receptor beta chain was retrieved from a study of T cell repertoires in cytomegalovirus infection. This clonotype was found many times. The antigen is not known. TCRdb called the reads again in MiXCR, with one record for every CDR3 protein. The sample includes about 900,000 distinct CDR3 sequences, roughly a third of them seen just once. The CDR3 totals 15 residues. CDR1 is SGHVS, CDR2 FNYEAQ, per germline. V lost 5 bases to trimming and J lost 4 bases; unmatched junction nucleotides: 5. The J gene is TRBJ2-2, the V gene TRBV7-6, with TRBD1 matching 9 bases. The sample in question was cultured CD8+ T cells from PBMCs, obtained from culture after CMV antigen stimulation. The sequence derives from a human donor in good health (CMV status not recorded). Some clones in this sample may be carry-over from other donors' samples. CDR3 residues: CASSPRTGATGELFF. The CDR3 DNA is TGTGCCAGCAGCCCGCGGACAGGGGCCACCGGGGAGCTGTTTTTT.